This passage covers 10 T cell receptor beta chains from one sample sequenced in a study of T cell responses to AZD1222 COVID-19 vaccine. Generated by immunoSEQ multiplex PCR, the TCRdb table keeps only in-frame clones and is missing some. The sample includes 90,000 to 140,000 clones, more than 75% seen only once; the top ten take around 5%. The sample here was peripheral blood, taken on day 0 of AZD1222 vaccination. All receptors come from an adult in good health.

The chain carries TRBV5-5 and TRBJ2-7; perhaps D is TRBD1 or TRBD2 (5 bases each). Trimming stripped 4 bases from V and 2 bases from J, with 19 bases between. The CDR3 length is 16 residues. Germline V gene lookup returns CDR1 SGHKS and CDR2 YYEKEE (reference sequence). The CDR3 loop reads CASSKTPGRETYEQYF. The CDR3 nucleotides read TGTGCCAGCAGCAAGACCCCGGGACGGGAAACCTACGAGCAGTACTTC.

The CDR3 here is CAISEGPLRGSPLHF. CDR3 DNA sequence: TGTGCCATCAGTGAGGGGCCCCTCCGGGGATCACCCCTCCACTTT. This chain connects TRBV10-3 to TRBJ1-6, with D unclear. Per the germline V gene, CDR1 is ENHRY and CDR2 is SYGVKD. The CDR3 sequence is 15 residues long. V was trimmed by 2 bases and J by 10 bases, leaving 15 bases between them.

The chain links TRBV29-1 to TRBJ1-2; 9 bases line up with TRBD1. CDR1 SQVTM and CDR2 ANQGSEA come from the germline V gene. V shed 6 bases and J 7 bases; nucleotides not matched to a gene: 6. CDR3 length equals 12 residues. CDR3 region: CSVGTGLVGYTF. CDR3 bases: TGCAGCGTGGGGACAGGGTTAGTTGGCTACACCTTC.

This clone was observed a few times. The genes are TRBV27 and TRBJ2-5, with 7 bases that match TRBD1. The CDR3 covers 15 residues. V lost 5 bases and J lost 5; bases outside the gene matches: 11. CDR1 and CDR2 from the germline V gene are MNHEY and SMNVEV (reference sequence). The CDR3 nucleotides read TGTGCCAGCAGTAACATAGACAGGGTAGGGGAGACCCAGTACTTC. Translating gives CASSNIDRVGETQYF.

The count of this clone is one. CDR3: CASSRDDSIYGYTF. The CDR3 DNA follows: TGCGCCAGCAGCCGGGACGACAGTATCTATGGCTACACCTTC. The J gene is TRBJ1-2, the V gene TRBV5-1; D is perhaps TRBD1 (5 bases). Deletions cut 4 bases from V and 4 bases from J, with 14 bases between. CDR3 size: 14 residues. CDR1 and CDR2 (germline): SGHRS, YFSETQ.

The chain is built from TRBV29-1 and TRBJ1-3; D is unresolved. This CDR3 contains 15 residues. V shed 1 base and J shed 0 bases, with 10 bases lying between them. Germline V gives CDR1 SQVTM, CDR2 ANQGSEA. CDR3 sequence (DNA): TGCAGCGTTGAAGCAGGTACTCCCTCTGGAAACACCATATATTTT. Translated, it gives CSVEAGTPSGNTIYF. Combining the CDR3 with reference TRBV29-1 and TRBJ1-3 gives the whole variable domain SAVISQKPSRDICQRGTSLTIQCQVDSQVTMMFWYRQQPGQSLTLIATANQGSEATYESGFVIDKFPISRPNLTFSTLTVSNMSPEDSSIYLCSVEAGTPSGNTIYFGEGSWLTVV.

DNA for the CDR3: TGTGCCACTACCGGGGGCCAGCCCCAGCATTTT. This translates into CATTGGQPQHF. The genes are TRBV6-5 and TRBJ1-5, with a possible D match to TRBD1 (6 bases). CDR3 size: 11 residues. V was clipped by 10 bases and J by 7 bases, with 11 bases between them. Per germline, CDR1 MNHEY and CDR2 SVGAGI.

J is TRBJ2-2 and V is TRBV3-1 (or the pseudogene TRBV3-2); a weak D match, TRBD1 (6 bases). The CDR3 covers 21 residues. Germline CDR1 is LGHDT and CDR2 is YNNKEL (reference sequence). Trimming pared 3 bases from V and 0 bases from J, leaving 26 bases between. DNA of the CDR3: TGTGCCAGCAGCCAGGGTTCTAGCCTACGTGGGGGCAGGTCGAACACCGGGGAGCTGTTTTTT. Protein: CASSQGSSLRGGRSNTGELFF.

The V call is TRBV11-2, the J call TRBJ2-5; 15 bases fit TRBD2. The V gene's germline CDR1 is SGHAT and CDR2 FQNNGV. The length of the CDR3 is 16 residues. J lost 5 bases, V lost 4 bases, and 5 bases had no gene match. The CDR3 bases are TGTGCCAGCAGCTCCGGACTAGCGGGGGGGCCGGAGACCCAGTACTTC. This translates into CASSSGLAGGPETQYF. Filled out from reference TRBV11-2 and TRBJ2-5, the complete variable domain reads EAGVAQSPRYKIIEKRQSVAFWCNPISGHATLYWYQQILGQGPKLLIQFQNNGVVDDSQLPKDRFSAERLKGVDSTLKIQPAKLEDSAVYLCASSSGLAGGPETQYFGPGTRLLVL.

CDR3 in amino acids: CASSQTIATNEKLFF. CDR3 coding DNA: TGTGCCAGCTCACAGACCATTGCAACTAATGAAAAACTGTTTTTT. The V and J genes are TRBV18 and TRBJ1-4; D uncertain. Trimming took 4 bases from V and 0 from J, leaving 9 bases between them. This CDR3 comprises 15 residues. Germline values: CDR1 KGHSH, CDR2 LQKENI.